This T cell receptor beta chain originates from a study of OX40 agonist ivuxolimab in advanced cancers. Study-wide results and limits: Clonal expansion was among the lowest in partial responders at 0.1-3.0 mg/kg, especially CD8+.

TCRdb keeps only in-frame clones here, not all; method: immunoSEQ multiplex PCR. The data hold over 70,000 clones, with about 87% observed a single time. Notes on this clone: Its antigen is still unknown.

This CDR3 spans 15 amino acids. V was clipped by 3 bases and J by 3 bases; unmatched bases: 8. CDR1 and CDR2 from the germline V gene are SQVTM and ANQGSEA. The receptor comes from an adult with an advanced solid tumor such as melanoma, head and neck, liver or kidney cancer. The sequencing used CD4+ or CD8+ T cells sorted from blood, collected in a trial of the OX40 agonist ivuxolimab. This rearrangement joins TRBV29-1 to TRBJ2-7, with 10 nucleotides matching TRBD1. The CDR3 nucleotides are TGCAGCGTTGAGGGAGCGGACAGGGGGAACTACGAGCAGTACTTC. It specifies CSVEGADRGNYEQYF.